This T cell receptor beta chain was obtained from a study of cytotoxic CD8 clonotypes in ibrutinib-treated CLL. Study context: Response sampling occurred after a median approximately 12 months of treatment (range 6 to 36). Study results and limitations: Once treatment began, public clonotypes, which were uncommon, contracted or stayed stable. At baseline, clonality was higher than in age-matched healthy donors and correlated with CD8+ counts.

V lost 4 bases and J 10 bases, leaving 11 bases between the germline ends. The germline V gene has CDR1 GTSNPN and CDR2 SVGIG (reference sequence). CDR3 length: 11 residues. Investigators sourced approximately 2 micrograms of genomic DNA from cryopreserved PBMCs for TCR beta libraries. Only in-frame clones appear in the TCRdb table, and some are missing; sequencing was by immunoSEQ multiplex PCR. The sample has 25,000 to 30,000 clones; 55% to 75% are singletons. Only one count was recorded for this clone. Its antigen is still unknown. The chain is built from TRBV30 and TRBJ2-1, with D unclear. The receptor's source is a human donor with chronic lymphocytic leukemia. The sample here was PBMCs, taken after 24 months of ibrutinib treatment. The CDR3 sequence is CAWTHSMEQFF. The CDR3, as DNA: TGTGCCTGGACCCACTCTATGGAGCAGTTCTTC. Based on the CDR3 plus reference TRBV30 and TRBJ2-1, the full variable domain is SQTIHQWPATLVQPVGSPLSLECTVEGTSNPNLYWYRQAAGRGLQLLFYSVGIGQISSEVPQNLSASRPQDRQFILSSKKLLLSDSGFYLCAWTHSMEQFFGPGTRLTVL.